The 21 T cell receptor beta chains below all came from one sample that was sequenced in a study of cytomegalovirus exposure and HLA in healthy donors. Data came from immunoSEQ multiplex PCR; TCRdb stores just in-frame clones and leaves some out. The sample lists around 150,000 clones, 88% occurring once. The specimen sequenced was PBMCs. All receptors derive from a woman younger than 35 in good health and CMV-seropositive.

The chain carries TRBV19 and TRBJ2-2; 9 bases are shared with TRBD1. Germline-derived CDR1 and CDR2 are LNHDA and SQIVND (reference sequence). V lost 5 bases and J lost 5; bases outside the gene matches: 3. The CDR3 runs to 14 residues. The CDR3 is CASSSGQGTGELFF. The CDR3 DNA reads TGTGCCAGTAGTTCGGGACAGGGAACCGGGGAGCTGTTTTTT.

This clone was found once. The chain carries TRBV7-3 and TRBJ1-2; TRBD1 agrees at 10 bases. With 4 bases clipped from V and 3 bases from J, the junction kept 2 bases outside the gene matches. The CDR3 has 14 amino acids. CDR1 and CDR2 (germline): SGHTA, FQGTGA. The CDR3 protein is CASSSGTGDYGYTF. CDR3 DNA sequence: TGTGCCAGCAGCTCCGGGACAGGGGACTATGGCTACACCTTC.

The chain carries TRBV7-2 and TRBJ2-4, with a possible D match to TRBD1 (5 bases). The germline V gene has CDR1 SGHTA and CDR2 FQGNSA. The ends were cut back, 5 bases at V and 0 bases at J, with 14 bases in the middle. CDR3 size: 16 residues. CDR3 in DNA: TGTGCCAGCAGCCGTGACAGTTTCTTAGCCAAAAACATTCAGTACTTC. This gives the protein CASSRDSFLAKNIQYF.

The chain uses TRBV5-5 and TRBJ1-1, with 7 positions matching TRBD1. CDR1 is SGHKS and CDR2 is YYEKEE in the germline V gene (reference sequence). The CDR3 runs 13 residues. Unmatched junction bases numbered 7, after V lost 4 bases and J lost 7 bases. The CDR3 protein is CASSRQWDSEAFF. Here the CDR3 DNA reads TGTGCCAGCAGCCGCCAGTGGGACAGTGAAGCTTTCTTT.

CDR3 sequence (DNA): TGTGCCACCAGCACGGACAGAATTGGAGAGCAGTACTTC. Residues: CATSTDRIGEQYF. This chain links TRBV15 with TRBJ2-7; D might be TRBD1 (6 bases). The CDR3 sequence is 13 residues long. V was pared by 4 bases and J by 7 bases, with 14 bases between. Germline values: CDR1 LNHNV, CDR2 YYDKDF (reference sequence).

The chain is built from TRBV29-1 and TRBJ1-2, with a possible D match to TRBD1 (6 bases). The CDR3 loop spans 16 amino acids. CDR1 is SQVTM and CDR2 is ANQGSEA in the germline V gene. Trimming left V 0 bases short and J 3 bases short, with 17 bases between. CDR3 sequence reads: CSVEDLLQGGYYGYTF. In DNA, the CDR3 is TGCAGCGTTGAAGACCTTCTACAGGGCGGGTACTATGGCTACACCTTC. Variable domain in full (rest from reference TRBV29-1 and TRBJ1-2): SAVISQKPSRDICQRGTSLTIQCQVDSQVTMMFWYRQQPGQSLTLIATANQGSEATYESGFVIDKFPISRPNLTFSTLTVSNMSPEDSSIYLCSVEDLLQGGYYGYTFGSGTRLTVV.

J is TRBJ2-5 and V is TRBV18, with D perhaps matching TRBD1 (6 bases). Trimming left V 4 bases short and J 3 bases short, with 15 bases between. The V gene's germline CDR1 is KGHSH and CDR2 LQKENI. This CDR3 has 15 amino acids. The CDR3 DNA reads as TGTGCCAGCTCACTAAGGACAGCGAGCAAAGAGACCCAGTACTTC. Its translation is CASSLRTASKETQYF.

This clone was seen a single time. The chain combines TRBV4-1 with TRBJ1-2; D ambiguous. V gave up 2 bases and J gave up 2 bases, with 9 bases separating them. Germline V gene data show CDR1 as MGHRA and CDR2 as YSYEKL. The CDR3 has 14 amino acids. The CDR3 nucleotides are TGCGCCAGCAGCCAATCGGCCAGGAACTATGGCTACACCTTC. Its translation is CASSQSARNYGYTF.

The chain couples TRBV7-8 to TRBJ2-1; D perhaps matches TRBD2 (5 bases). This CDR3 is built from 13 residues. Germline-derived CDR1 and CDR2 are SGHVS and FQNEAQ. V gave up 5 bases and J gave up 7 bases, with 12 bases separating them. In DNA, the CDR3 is TGTGCCAGCAGCACAAGACGGACTAATGAGCAGTTCTTC. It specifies CASSTRRTNEQFF. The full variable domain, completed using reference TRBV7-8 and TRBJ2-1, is GAGVSQSPRYKVAKRGQDVALRCDPISGHVSLFWYQQALGQGPEFLTYFQNEAQLDKSGLPSDRFFAERPEGSVSTLKIQRTQQEDSAVYLCASSTRRTNEQFFGPGTRLTVL.

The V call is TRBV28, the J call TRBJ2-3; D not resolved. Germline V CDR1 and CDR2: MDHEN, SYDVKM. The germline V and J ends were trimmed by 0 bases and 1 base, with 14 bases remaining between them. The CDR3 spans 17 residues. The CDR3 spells CASSLWAVPVRTDTQYF. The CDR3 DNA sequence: TGTGCCAGCAGTTTATGGGCAGTCCCCGTCCGCACAGATACGCAGTATTTT.

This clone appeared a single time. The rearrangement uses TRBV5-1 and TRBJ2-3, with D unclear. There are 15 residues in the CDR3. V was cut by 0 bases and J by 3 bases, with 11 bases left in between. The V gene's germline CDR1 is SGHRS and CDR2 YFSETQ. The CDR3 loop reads CASSLAPDWTDTQYF. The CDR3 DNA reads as TGCGCCAGCAGCTTGGCACCAGATTGGACAGATACGCAGTATTTT.

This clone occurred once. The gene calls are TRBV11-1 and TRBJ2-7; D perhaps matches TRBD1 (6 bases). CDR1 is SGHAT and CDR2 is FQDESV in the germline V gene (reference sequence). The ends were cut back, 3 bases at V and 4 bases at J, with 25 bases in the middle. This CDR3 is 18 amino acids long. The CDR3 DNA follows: TGTGCCAGCAGCTTGGGCGACGGGACACACCATCGCTCTTACGAGCAGTACTTC. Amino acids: CASSLGDGTHHRSYEQYF. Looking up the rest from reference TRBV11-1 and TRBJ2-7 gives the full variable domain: EAEVAQSPRYKITEKSQAVAFWCDPISGHATLYWYRQILGQGPELLVQFQDESVVDDSQLPKDRFSAERLKGVDSTLKIQPAELGDSAMYLCASSLGDGTHHRSYEQYFGPGTRLTVT.

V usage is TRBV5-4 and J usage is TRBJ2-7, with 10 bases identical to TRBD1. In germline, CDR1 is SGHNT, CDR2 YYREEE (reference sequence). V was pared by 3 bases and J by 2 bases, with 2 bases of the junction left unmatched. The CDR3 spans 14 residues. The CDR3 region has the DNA TGTGCCAGCAGCTACGGACAGGGGGCCTACGAGCAGTACTTC. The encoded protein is CASSYGQGAYEQYF.

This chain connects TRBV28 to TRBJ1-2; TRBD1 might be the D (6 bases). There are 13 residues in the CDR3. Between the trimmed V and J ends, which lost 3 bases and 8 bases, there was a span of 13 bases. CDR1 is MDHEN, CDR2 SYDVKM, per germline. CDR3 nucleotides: TGTGCCAGCAGTTTTTCAGGGGTAGGCGGCTACACCTTC. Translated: CASSFSGVGGYTF.

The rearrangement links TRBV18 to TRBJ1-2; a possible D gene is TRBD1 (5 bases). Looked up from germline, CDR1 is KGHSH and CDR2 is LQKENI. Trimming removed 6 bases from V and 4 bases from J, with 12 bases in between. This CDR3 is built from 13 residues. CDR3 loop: CASSPDTAYGYTF. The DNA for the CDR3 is TGTGCCAGCTCCCCGGACACGGCCTATGGCTACACCTTC.

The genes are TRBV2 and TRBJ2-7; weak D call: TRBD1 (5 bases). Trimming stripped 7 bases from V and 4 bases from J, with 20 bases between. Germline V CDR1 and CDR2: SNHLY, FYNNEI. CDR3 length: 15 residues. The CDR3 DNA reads TGTGCCAGCAACGGAGAACAGGCCTCTGGTTACGAGCAGTACTTC. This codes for CASNGEQASGYEQYF.

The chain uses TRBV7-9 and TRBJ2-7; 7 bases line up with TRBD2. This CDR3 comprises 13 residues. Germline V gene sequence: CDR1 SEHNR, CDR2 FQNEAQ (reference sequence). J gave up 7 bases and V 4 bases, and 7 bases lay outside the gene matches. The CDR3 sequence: CASSYPGLKEQYF. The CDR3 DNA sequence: TGTGCCAGCAGCTACCCGGGACTAAAGGAGCAGTACTTC.

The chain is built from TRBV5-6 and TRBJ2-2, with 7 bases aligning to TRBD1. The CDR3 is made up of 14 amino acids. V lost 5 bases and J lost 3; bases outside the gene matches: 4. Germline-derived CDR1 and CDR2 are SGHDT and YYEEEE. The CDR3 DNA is TGTGCCAGCAGAGGACAGGCCGACACCGGGGAGCTGTTTTTT. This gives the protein CASRGQADTGELFF.

The CDR3, as DNA: TGTGCCAGCAGACTCCGGGCTAGCGGGGGGCCACCCTACAATGAGCAGTTCTTC. Translated: CASRLRASGGPPYNEQFF. The rearrangement joins TRBV27 to TRBJ2-1; 11 nucleotides line up with TRBD2. The CDR3 sequence is 18 residues long. Germline V CDR1 and CDR2: MNHEY, SMNVEV (reference sequence). V gave up 6 bases and J gave up 2 bases; unmatched junction bases: 12.

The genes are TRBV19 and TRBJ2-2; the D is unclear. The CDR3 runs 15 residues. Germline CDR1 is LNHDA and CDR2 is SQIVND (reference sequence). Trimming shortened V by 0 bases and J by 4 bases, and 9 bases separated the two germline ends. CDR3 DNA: TGTGCCAGTAGTATAGATTCGTCCCGCACCGGGGAGCTGTTTTTT. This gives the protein CASSIDSSRTGELFF.

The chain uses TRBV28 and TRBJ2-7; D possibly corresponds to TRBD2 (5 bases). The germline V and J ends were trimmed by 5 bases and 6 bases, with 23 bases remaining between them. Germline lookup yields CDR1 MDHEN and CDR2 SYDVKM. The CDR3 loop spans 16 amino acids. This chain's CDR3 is CASSRNRRPNPLEQYF. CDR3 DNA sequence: TGTGCCAGCAGTCGTAACCGGAGGCCCAACCCCCTCGAGCAGTACTTC.